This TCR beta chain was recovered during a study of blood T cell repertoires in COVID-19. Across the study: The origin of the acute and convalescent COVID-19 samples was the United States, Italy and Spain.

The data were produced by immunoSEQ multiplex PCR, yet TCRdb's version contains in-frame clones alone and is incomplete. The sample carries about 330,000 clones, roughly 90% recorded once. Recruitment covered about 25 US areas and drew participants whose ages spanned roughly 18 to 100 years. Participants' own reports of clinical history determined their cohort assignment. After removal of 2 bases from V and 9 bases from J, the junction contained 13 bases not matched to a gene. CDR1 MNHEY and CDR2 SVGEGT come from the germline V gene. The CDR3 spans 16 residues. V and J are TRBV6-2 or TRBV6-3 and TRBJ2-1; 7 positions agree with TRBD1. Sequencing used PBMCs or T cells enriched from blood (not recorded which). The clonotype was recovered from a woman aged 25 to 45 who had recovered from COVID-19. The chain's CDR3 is CASSYRGPGTAAEQFF. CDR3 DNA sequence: TGTGCCAGCAGTTACAGGGGGCCGGGGACCGCGGCTGAGCAGTTCTTC.